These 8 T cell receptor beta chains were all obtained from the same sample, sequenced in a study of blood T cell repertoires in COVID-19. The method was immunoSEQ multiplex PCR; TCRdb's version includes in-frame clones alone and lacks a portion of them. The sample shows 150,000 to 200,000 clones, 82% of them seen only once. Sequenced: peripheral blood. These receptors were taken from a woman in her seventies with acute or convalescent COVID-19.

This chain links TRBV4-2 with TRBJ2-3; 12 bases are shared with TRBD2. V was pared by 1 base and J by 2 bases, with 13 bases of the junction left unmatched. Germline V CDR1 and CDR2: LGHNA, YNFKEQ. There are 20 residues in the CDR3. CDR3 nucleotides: TGTGCCAGCAGCCAAGTTGTTGCGACTAGCGGGGGCGACCCCACAGATACGCAGTATTTT. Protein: CASSQVVATSGGDPTDTQYF.

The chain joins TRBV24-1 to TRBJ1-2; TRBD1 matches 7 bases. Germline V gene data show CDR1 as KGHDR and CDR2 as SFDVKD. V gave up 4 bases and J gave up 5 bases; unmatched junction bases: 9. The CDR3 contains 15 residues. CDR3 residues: CATSEPKTGYYGYTF. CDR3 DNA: TGTGCCACCAGTGAACCGAAGACAGGGTATTATGGCTACACCTTC.

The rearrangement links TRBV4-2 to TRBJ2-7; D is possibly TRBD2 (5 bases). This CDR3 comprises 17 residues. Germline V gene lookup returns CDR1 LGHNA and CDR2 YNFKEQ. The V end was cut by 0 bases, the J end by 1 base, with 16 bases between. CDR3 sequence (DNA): TGTGCCAGCAGCCAAGATCAAGGCGGGCCGGGGTCCTACGAGCAGTACTTC. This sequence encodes CASSQDQGGPGSYEQYF.

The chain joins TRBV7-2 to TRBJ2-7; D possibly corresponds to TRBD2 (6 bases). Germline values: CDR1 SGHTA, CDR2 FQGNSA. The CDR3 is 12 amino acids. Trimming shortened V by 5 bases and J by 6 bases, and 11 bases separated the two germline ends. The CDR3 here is CASSTTSSEQYF. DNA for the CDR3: TGTGCCAGCAGCACGACTAGTTCCGAGCAGTACTTC.

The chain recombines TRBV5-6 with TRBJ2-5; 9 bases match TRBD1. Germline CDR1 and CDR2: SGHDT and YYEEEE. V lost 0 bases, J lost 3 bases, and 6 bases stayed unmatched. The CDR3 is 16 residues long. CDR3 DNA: TGTGCCAGCAGCTTGGCATTGGGGACAGGGAAAGAGACCCAGTACTTC. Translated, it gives CASSLALGTGKETQYF.

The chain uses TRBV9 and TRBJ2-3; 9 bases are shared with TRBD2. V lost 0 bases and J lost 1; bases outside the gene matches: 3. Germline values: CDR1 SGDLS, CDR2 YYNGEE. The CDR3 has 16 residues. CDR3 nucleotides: TGTGCCAGCAGCGTAGCGGTAGCGGGAGGCACAGATACGCAGTATTTT. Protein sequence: CASSVAVAGGTDTQYF. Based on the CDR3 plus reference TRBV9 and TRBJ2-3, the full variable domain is DSGVTQTPKHLITATGQRVTLRCSPRSGDLSVYWYQQSLDQGLQFLIQYYNGEERAKGNILERFSAQQFPDLHSELNLSSLELGDSALYFCASSVAVAGGTDTQYFGPGTRLTVL.

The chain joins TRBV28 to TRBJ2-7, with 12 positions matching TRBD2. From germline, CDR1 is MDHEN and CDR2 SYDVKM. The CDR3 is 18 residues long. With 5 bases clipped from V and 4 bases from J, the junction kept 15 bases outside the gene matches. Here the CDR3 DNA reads TGTGCCAGCAGTCCAAAGAGCCCCAAACTAGCGGGAGGATACGAGCAGTACTTC. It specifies CASSPKSPKLAGGYEQYF. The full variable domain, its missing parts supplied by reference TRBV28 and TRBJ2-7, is DVKVTQSSRYLVKRTGEKVFLECVQDMDHENMFWYRQDPGLGLRLIYFSYDVKMKEKGDIPEGYSVSREKKERFSLILESASTNQTSMYLCASSPKSPKLAGGYEQYFGPGTRLTVT.

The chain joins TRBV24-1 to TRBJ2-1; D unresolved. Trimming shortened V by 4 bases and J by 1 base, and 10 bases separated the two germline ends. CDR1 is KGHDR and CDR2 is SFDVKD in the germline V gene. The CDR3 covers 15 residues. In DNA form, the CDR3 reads TGTGCCACCAGTGAGACGGAGTCTTCCTACAATGAGCAGTTCTTC. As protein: CATSETESSYNEQFF.